This T cell receptor (beta chain) was sequenced for a study of CXCR3-negative and CXCR3-positive naive CD8 T cells. About the research overall: TRB reads totalled about 150 million, about 1.5 +/- 0.3 million per library.

Study-wide results and limits: Both naive subsets had comparably high diversity; memory CD8+ cells much lower.

The CDR3 has 17 residues. Germline CDR1 is SQVTM and CDR2 is ANQGSEA. Of note for this clonotype: Its antigen is unidentified.

Among CD8+ T cells, naive ones were CD45RO-CCR7+CD27+CD95-. The method, 5' RACE with UMI labels, was used to prepare the TRB cDNA libraries. TCRdb re-called the 5' RACE reads; one entry per CDR3 protein, DNA not given. The sample's table shows 65,000 to 75,000 distinct CDR3 sequences. The receptor's source is a human donor in good health. Some clones in this sample may be carry-over from other donors' samples. The genes are TRBV29-1 and TRBJ2-3. The sequenced material came from naive CXCR3- CD8+ T cells from blood. Indicated subset: CD45RO-CCR7+CD27+CD95- naive CD8+ T cells lacking CXCR3 (TNR3-). CDR3 region: CSVGEVYNKRSTDTQYF.